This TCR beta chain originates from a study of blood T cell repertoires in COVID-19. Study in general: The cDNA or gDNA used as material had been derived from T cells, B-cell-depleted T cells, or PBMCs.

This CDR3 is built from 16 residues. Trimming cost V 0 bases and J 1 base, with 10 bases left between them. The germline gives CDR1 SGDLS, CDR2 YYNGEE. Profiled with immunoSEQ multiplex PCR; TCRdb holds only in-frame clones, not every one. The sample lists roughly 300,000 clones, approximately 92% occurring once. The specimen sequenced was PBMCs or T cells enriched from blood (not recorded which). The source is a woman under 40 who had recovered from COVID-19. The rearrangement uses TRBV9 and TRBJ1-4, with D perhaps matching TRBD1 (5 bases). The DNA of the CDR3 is TGTGCCAGCAGCGTAGGTAGGGGAGGAACTAATGAAAAACTGTTTTTT. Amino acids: CASSVGRGGTNEKLFF.